These 23 T cell receptor beta chains share one sample of origin, sequenced in a study of human T cells and chemical hapten exposure. One entry per CDR3 protein results from TCRdb running MiXCR on the RACE reads. The sample includes roughly 50,000 distinct CDR3 sequences, 9.9% of them seen just once. This sample's time point: pre-sensitization, week 0. The treatment was: therapeutic diphenylcyclopropenone sensitization with weekly scalp DPC. The sample here was whole blood, taken in connection with sensitization to the hapten diphenylcyclopropenone (DPC). The receptors shown here come from a man aged 35-49 years with alopecia areata. Some clones in this sample may be carry-over from other donors' samples.

This clonotype turned up a few times. The chain uses TRBV11-2 and TRBJ2-7; TRBD2 is a possible D gene (5 bases). Germline lookup yields CDR1 SGHAT and CDR2 FQNNGV. The ends were cut back, 4 bases at V and 3 bases at J, with 16 bases in the middle. The length of the CDR3 is 15 residues. The CDR3 bases are TGTGCCAGCAGCTCCCCGGGGAGCCAATTCTACGAGCAGTACTTC. Amino acid sequence: CASSSPGSQFYEQYF. Variable domain in full (rest from reference TRBV11-2 and TRBJ2-7): EAGVAQSPRYKIIEKRQSVAFWCNPISGHATLYWYQQILGQGPKLLIQFQNNGVVDDSQLPKDRFSAERLKGVDSTLKIQPAKLEDSAVYLCASSSPGSQFYEQYFGPGTRLTVT.

V usage is TRBV28 and J usage is TRBJ1-1; possibly TRBD1 for D (6 bases). Germline V gene lookup returns CDR1 MDHEN and CDR2 SYDVKM. The CDR3 has 15 amino acids. V was trimmed by 5 bases and J by 5 bases, leaving 18 bases between them. Here the CDR3 DNA reads TGTGCCAGCAGTCCGAGTTCGGGGGCTGGTACTGAAGCTTTCTTT. Amino acids: CASSPSSGAGTEAFF.

This clonotype showed up many times. The chain has TRBV20-1 and TRBJ1-1; TRBD1 agrees at 10 bases. This CDR3 contains 16 residues. V shed 1 base, J shed 1 base, and the junction held 6 bases outside the gene matches. CDR1 is DFQATT and CDR2 is SNEGSKA in the germline V gene (reference sequence). The CDR3 DNA is TGCAGTGCTAGAGGGGGACAGGGGCGGGAGAACACTGAAGCTTTCTTT. Translating it yields CSARGGQGRENTEAFF.

The chain recombines TRBV5-6 with TRBJ2-7; D is undetermined. V was shortened by 0 bases and J by 4 bases, with 17 bases between the two germline ends. The CDR3 is made up of 16 amino acids. Germline CDR1 reads SGHDT; CDR2 reads YYEEEE. The CDR3 region has the DNA TGTGCCAGCAGCTTGGCCCCTACCGGCAGCACTTACGAGCAGTACTTC. This codes for CASSLAPTGSTYEQYF. Looking up the rest from reference TRBV5-6 and TRBJ2-7 gives the full variable domain: DAGVTQSPTHLIKTRGQQVTLRCSPKSGHDTVSWYQQALGQGPQFIFQYYEEEERQRGNFPDRFSGHQFPNYSSELNVNALLLGDSALYLCASSLAPTGSTYEQYFGPGTRLTVT.

The chain recombines TRBV20-1 with TRBJ2-5; 7 bases map to TRBD2. V lost 6 bases, J lost 1 base, and 5 bases stayed unmatched. The V gene's germline CDR1 is DFQATT and CDR2 SNEGSKA (reference sequence). The CDR3 contains 13 residues. The CDR3 DNA is TGCAGTGCGCAGACTAGCCCCCAAGAGACCCAGTACTTC. It yields the protein CSAQTSPQETQYF.

This clonotype was observed a handful of times. At one of its ends the junction is not consistent with the germline gene, which may arise from a read error. This chain joins TRBV7-7 and TRBJ2-7, with D perhaps TRBD2 (5 bases). The CDR3 has 14 amino acids. Germline CDR1 and CDR2: SSHAT and FNYEAQ (reference sequence). The CDR3 loop reads CASSQSLEAYEQYF. As DNA, the CDR3 is TGTGCTAGCAGCCAGTCACTAGAGGCCTACGAGCAGTACTTC.

Many counts were recorded for this clonotype. The V gene is TRBV15, the J gene TRBJ2-7; maybe TRBD2 (6 bases). Between the trimmed V and J ends, which lost 3 bases and 4 bases, there was a span of 13 bases. Looked up from germline, CDR1 is LNHNV and CDR2 is YYDKDF (reference sequence). The CDR3 extends over 14 amino acids. DNA of the CDR3: TGTGCCACCAGCAGTACGGGACTGGCTTACGAGCAGTACTTC. Amino acids: CATSSTGLAYEQYF.

This clonotype was seen a handful of times. This chain uses TRBV12-3 or TRBV12-4 with TRBJ2-1, with TRBD1 matching 9 bases. V lost 7 bases, J lost 8 bases, and 12 bases stayed unmatched. This CDR3 has 15 residues. CDR3 bases: TGTGCCAGCATCATACAGGGGGCAACAAGGGATGAGCAGTTCTTC. It codes for CASIIQGATRDEQFF.

This clonotype appeared a few times. The chain has TRBV4-3 and TRBJ2-1; TRBD2 aligns across 11 bases. This CDR3 region has 15 residues. With V trimmed by 4 bases and J by 7 bases, 6 bases remained unmatched. Per the germline V gene, CDR1 is LGHNA and CDR2 is YSLEER. In DNA, the CDR3 is TGCGCCAGCAGCCTGGGACTAGCGGAGGGAAATGAGCAGTTCTTC. Residues: CASSLGLAEGNEQFF.

This clonotype was counted at least ten times. V and J are TRBV19 and TRBJ1-5; no clear D. Germline V CDR1 and CDR2: LNHDA, SQIVND (reference sequence). The V gene lost 6 bases and the J gene lost 0 bases, with 18 bases spanning the gap. This CDR3 has 17 amino acids. The CDR3 reads CASSHERIVYSNQPQHF. The CDR3, as DNA: TGTGCCAGTAGCCACGAAAGGATTGTCTATAGCAATCAGCCCCAGCATTTT.

A remark on this clonotype: Germline and junction disagree at one end, which may indicate a read error. The rearrangement uses TRBV5-8 and TRBJ2-1; D unresolved. The CDR3 runs to 15 residues. The germline V gene has CDR1 SGHTS and CDR2 YDEGEE. The CDR3 bases are TGTGCCAGCAGCTTGGGGTTAGGCTCCTACAGTGAGCAGTTCTTC. Its translation is CASSLGLGSYSEQFF.

This clonotype appeared many times. The rearrangement uses TRBV18 and TRBJ2-3, with 7 bases that match TRBD1. J lost 6 bases, V lost 3 bases, and 6 bases had no gene match. Germline values: CDR1 KGHSH, CDR2 LQKENI. This CDR3 is 14 amino acids long. In DNA form, the CDR3 reads TGTGCCAGCTCACCTACCGAGGGGGCCGATACGCAGTATTTT. Its protein is CASSPTEGADTQYF. Drawing the rest from reference TRBV18 and TRBJ2-3, the complete variable domain is NAGVMQNPRHLVRRRGQEARLRCSPMKGHSHVYWYRQLPEEGLKFMVYLQKENIIDESGMPKERFSAEFPKEGPSILRIQQVVRGDSAAYFCASSPTEGADTQYFGPGTRLTVL.

This clonotype was observed a few times. The V gene is TRBV5-1, the J gene TRBJ2-3; no definite D call. Germline-derived CDR1 and CDR2 are SGHRS and YFSETQ. V was pared by 4 bases and J by 3 bases, with 9 bases between. This CDR3 is built from 13 residues. The CDR3: CASSLDKTDTQYF. CDR3 sequence (DNA): TGCGCCAGCAGCCTCGACAAGACAGATACGCAGTATTTT.

This clonotype has a handful of counts. V and J are TRBV7-9 and TRBJ2-1; D is perhaps TRBD2 (6 bases). Trimming cost V 11 bases and J 0 bases, with 20 bases left between them. This CDR3 spans 16 amino acids. Germline CDR1 is SEHNR and CDR2 is FQNEAQ (reference sequence). The CDR3 is CAVERASASSYNEQFF. The CDR3 DNA reads as TGTGCCGTCGAAAGAGCTAGCGCCAGCTCCTACAATGAGCAGTTCTTC.

V gene TRBV29-1 combines with J gene TRBJ2-7, with 12 bases identical to TRBD1. Germline CDR1 SQVTM, CDR2 ANQGSEA. The J segment lost 5 bases and the V segment lost 5 bases, leaving 10 bases of the junction unmatched. This CDR3 has 15 amino acids. Here the CDR3 reads CSVSPGTGGFHEQYF. CDR3 bases: TGCAGCGTTTCCCCCGGGACAGGGGGCTTCCACGAGCAGTACTTC.

The V and J genes are TRBV5-6 and TRBJ2-7; 7 nucleotides match TRBD2. V lost 4 bases, J lost 4 bases, and 5 bases stayed unmatched. The CDR3 contains 13 residues. The germline V gene encodes CDR1 SGHDT and CDR2 YYEEEE. CDR3 DNA sequence: TGTGCCAGCAGCGCGGGAGCCCTATACGAGCAGTACTTC. The encoded protein is CASSAGALYEQYF.

In this sample, this clonotype turned up many times. The genes are TRBV24-1 and TRBJ2-3; D possibly corresponds to TRBD1 (5 bases). From germline, CDR1 is KGHDR and CDR2 SFDVKD. This CDR3 is 16 amino acids long. V lost 1 base to trimming and J lost 2 bases, with 12 bases between them. Written as DNA, the CDR3 is TGTGCCACCAGTGATTTACAAGAAGGGGACACAGATACGCAGTATTTT. It translates to CATSDLQEGDTDTQYF.

To note about this clonotype: Being one base from a much bigger clone, this may be a read error. The genes are TRBV7-8 and TRBJ2-2; 11 bases line up with TRBD2. The J segment lost 3 bases and the V segment lost 1 base, leaving 4 bases of the junction unmatched. The CDR3 is 17 amino acids. The germline CDR1 and CDR2 sequences are SGHVS and FQNEAQ. The CDR3 loop is CASSLESSGRHTGELFF. CDR3 sequence (DNA): TGTGCCAGCAGCTTAGAATCTAGCGGGAGGCACACCGGGGAGCTGTTTTTT.

The V and J genes are TRBV11-3 and TRBJ2-1; 8 bases line up with TRBD1. CDR3 length: 13 amino acids. V was pared by 2 bases and J by 9 bases, with 3 bases of the junction left unmatched. Germline values: CDR1 SGHNT, CDR2 YENEEA. CDR3 residues: CASSLQGALEQFF. The DNA of the CDR3 is TGTGCCAGCAGCTTACAGGGGGCCCTTGAGCAGTTCTTC.

This clonotype was recorded at least ten times. This rearrangement joins TRBV3-1 to TRBJ2-5, with D hard to call. The CDR3 is made up of 15 amino acids. Germline CDR1 and CDR2: LGHDT and YNNKEL (reference sequence). Deletions cut 0 bases from V and 5 bases from J, with 13 bases between. CDR3 sequence reads: CASSQDGLVGETQYF. The DNA for the CDR3 is TGTGCCAGCAGCCAAGACGGCCTGGTGGGGGAGACCCAGTACTTC.

There are a few counts of this clonotype. The chain employs TRBV7-3 and TRBJ2-2, with a tentative D call TRBD2 (6 bases). The CDR3 spans 15 residues. Germline V gene sequence: CDR1 SGHTA, CDR2 FQGTGA. V was shortened by 2 bases and J by 5 bases, with 12 bases between the two germline ends. The CDR3 region is CASSLLTSRTGELFF. As DNA, the CDR3 is TGTGCCAGCAGCTTATTGACTAGTCGTACCGGGGAGCTGTTTTTT.

The J gene is TRBJ2-5, the V gene TRBV27, with 7 bases fitting TRBD1. The CDR3 runs 15 residues. The V and J ends lost 0 bases and 5 bases, in that order; junction bases with no gene match: 6. Germline CDR1 is MNHEY and CDR2 is SMNVEV (reference sequence). CDR3 nucleotide sequence: TGTGCCAGCAGTTTATCCCCGACAGGGAAGGAGACCCAGTACTTC. It translates to CASSLSPTGKETQYF.

The chain has TRBV11-2 and TRBJ2-1, with D maybe TRBD1 (5 bases). With 1 base removed from V and 7 bases from J, the gap between germline ends came to 11 bases. This CDR3 is built from 14 residues. Germline V lookup: CDR1 SGHAT, CDR2 FQNNGV. CDR3 sequence: CASSLVQGVNEQFF. As DNA, the CDR3 is TGTGCCAGCAGCTTAGTCCAAGGGGTAAATGAGCAGTTCTTC. The whole variable domain, filled in from reference TRBV11-2 and TRBJ2-1, reads EAGVAQSPRYKIIEKRQSVAFWCNPISGHATLYWYQQILGQGPKLLIQFQNNGVVDDSQLPKDRFSAERLKGVDSTLKIQPAKLEDSAVYLCASSLVQGVNEQFFGPGTRLTVL.